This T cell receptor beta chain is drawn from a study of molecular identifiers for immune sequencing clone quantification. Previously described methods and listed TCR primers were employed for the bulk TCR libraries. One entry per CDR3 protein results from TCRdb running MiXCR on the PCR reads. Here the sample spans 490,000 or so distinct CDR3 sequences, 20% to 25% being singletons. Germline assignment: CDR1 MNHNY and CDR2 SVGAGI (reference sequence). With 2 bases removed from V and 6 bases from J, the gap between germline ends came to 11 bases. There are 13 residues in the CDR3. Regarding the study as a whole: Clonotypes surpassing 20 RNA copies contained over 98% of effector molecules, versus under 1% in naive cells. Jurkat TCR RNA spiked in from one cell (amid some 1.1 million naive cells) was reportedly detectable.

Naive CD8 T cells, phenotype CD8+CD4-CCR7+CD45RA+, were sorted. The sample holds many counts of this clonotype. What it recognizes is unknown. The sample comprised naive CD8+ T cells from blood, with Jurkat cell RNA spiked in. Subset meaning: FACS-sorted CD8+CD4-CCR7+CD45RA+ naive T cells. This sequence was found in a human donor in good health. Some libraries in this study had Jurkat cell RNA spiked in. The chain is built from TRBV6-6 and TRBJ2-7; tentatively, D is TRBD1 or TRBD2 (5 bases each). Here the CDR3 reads CASSYGGLSEQYF. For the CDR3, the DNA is TGTGCCAGCAGTTACGGGGGTCTCTCCGAGCAGTACTTC.